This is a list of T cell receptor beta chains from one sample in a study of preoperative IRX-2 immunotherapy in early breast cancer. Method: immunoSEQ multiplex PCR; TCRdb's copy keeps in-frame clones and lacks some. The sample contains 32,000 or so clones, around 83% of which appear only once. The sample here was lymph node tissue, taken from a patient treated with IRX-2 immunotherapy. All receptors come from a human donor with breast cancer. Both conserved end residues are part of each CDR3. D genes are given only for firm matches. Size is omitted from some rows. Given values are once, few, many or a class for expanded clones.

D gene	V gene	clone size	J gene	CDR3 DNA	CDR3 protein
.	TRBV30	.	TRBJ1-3	TGTGCCTGGAGTGGGACCGCTGGAAACACCATATATTTT	CAWSGTAGNTIYF
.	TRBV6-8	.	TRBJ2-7	TGTGCCAGCAGTTCCCCGCCCGCCGAGCAGTACTTC	CASSSPPAEQYF
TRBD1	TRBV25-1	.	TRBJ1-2	TGTGCCAGCAGTGAACGACAGGGAACAAATGGCTACACCTTC	CASSERQGTNGYTF
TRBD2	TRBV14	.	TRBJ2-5	TGTGCCAGCAGCCCTGGACTAGCTAGTTACCAAGAGACCCAGTACTTC	CASSPGLASYQETQYF
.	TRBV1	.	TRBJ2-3	TGCGCCAGCAGCCCAAGAATACGGGCCGATACGCAGTATTTT	CASSPRIRADTQYF
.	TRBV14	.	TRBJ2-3	TGTGCCAGCAGCCGCGAGGTGGGACGTAGCACAGATACGCAGTATTTT	CASSREVGRSTDTQYF
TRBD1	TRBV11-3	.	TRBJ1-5	TGTGCCAGCAGCTTCTCTTCGGACAGGGAGCAGCCCCAGCATTTT	CASSFSSDREQPQHF
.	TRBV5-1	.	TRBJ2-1	TGCGCCAGCAGCATAGCGGTCAGCTCCTACAATGAGCAGTTCTTC	CASSIAVSSYNEQFF
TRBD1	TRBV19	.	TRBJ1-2	TGTGCCAGTAGTATATGGAGGACAGGATTCTATGGCTACACCTTC	CASSIWRTGFYGYTF
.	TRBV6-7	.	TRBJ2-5	TGTGCCAGCAGTGCTGCAGAGACCCAGTACTTC	CASSAAETQYF
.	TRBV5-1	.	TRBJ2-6	TGCGCCAGCAGCTTGCAGGGGCTTGGGGCCAACGTCCTGACTTTC	CASSLQGLGANVLTF
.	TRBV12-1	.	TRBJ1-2	TGTGCCAGCAGCTTACACCGTGGCTATGGCTACACCTTC	CASSLHRGYGYTF
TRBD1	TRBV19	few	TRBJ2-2	TGTGCCAGTAACAGGGGGCGCACCGGGGAGCTGTTTTTT	CASNRGRTGELFF
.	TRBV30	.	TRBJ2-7	TGTGCCTGGACGCGCCCGTGGGACCCTAGTTCCTACGAGCAGTACTTC	CAWTRPWDPSSYEQYF
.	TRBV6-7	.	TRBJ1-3	TGTGCCATCAGTGCCGCGCAGCCGAGCTCTGGAAACACCATATATTTT	CAISAAQPSSGNTIYF
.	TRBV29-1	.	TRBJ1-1	TGCAGCGTTGTAAGCCTCATGGACACTGAAGCTTTCTTT	CSVVSLMDTEAFF
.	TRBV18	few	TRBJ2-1	TGTGCCAGCTCACCAACTACCTACAATGAGCAGTTCTTC	CASSPTTYNEQFF
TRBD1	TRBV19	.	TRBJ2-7	TGTGCCAGTAGAGCCGGGACAGGGGTAGGGGAGCAGTACTTC	CASRAGTGVGEQYF
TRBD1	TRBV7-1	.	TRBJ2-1	TGTGCCAGCAGAGCCGGGACAGCTCCCTACAATGAGCAGTTCTTC	CASRAGTAPYNEQFF
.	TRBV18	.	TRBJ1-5	TGTGCCAGCCACACGGACAGCATCAATCAGCCCCAGCATTTT	CASHTDSINQPQHF
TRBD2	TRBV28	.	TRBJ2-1	TGTGCCAGCAGTGCTAGCCGGACTAGCGGGAGTGATGAGCAGTTCTTC	CASSASRTSGSDEQFF
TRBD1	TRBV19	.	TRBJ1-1	TGTGCCAGTAGTAAAGGGGGACAGGGGACGCAATTGAACACTGAAGCTTTCTTT	CASSKGGQGTQLNTEAFF
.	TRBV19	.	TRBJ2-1	TGTGCCAGTAGTATGCGGGCCTTGGCCTACAATGAGCAGTTCTTC	CASSMRALAYNEQFF
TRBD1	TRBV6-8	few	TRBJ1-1	TGTGCCAGCAGCACCGGGACAGAGCTCTGGAACACTGAAGCTTTCTTT	CASSTGTELWNTEAFF
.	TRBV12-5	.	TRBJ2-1	TGTGCTAGTGGTTTGGTAGGCCGCCGTGGTGAGCAGTTCTTC	CASGLVGRRGEQFF
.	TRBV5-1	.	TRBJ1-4	TGCGCCAGCAGCTTGGTGGTGGTGGCAGGGGAAAATGAAAAACTGTTTTTT	CASSLVVVAGENEKLFF